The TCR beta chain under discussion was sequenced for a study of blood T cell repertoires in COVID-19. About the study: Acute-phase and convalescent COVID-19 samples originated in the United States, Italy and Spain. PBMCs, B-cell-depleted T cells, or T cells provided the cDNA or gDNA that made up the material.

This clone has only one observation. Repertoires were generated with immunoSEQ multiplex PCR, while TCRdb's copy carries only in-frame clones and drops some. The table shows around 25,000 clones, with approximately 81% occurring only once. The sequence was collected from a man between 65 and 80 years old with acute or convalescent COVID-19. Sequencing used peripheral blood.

This chain's CDR3 is CASSSGQGRNNYGYTF. CDR3 in DNA: TGCGCCAGCAGCTCGGGACAGGGGCGAAATAACTATGGCTACACCTTC. V usage is TRBV5-1 and J usage is TRBJ1-2; TRBD1 agrees at 10 bases. Germline lookup yields CDR1 SGHRS and CDR2 YFSETQ. This CDR3 has 16 amino acids. With 3 bases clipped from V and 1 base from J, the junction kept 6 bases outside the gene matches.